This TCR beta chain was sequenced for a study of OX40 agonist ivuxolimab in advanced cancers. Overall study results and limits: CD8+ T cells averaged more expanded clones than CD4+.

A remark on this clone: Its antigen is unidentified.

Sequenced by immunoSEQ multiplex PCR; TCRdb stores in-frame clones only, minus some. The sample contains tens of thousands of clones, about nine tenths of which appear only once. The source was CD4+ or CD8+ T cells sorted from blood, collected in a trial of the OX40 agonist ivuxolimab. This sequence originates from an adult with an advanced solid tumor such as melanoma, head and neck, liver or kidney cancer.

CDR3 nucleotides: TGTGCCAGCAGTTCCCTGTACGGGGTGCAGTTCTTC. Its translation: CASSSLYGVQFF. The V call is TRBV6-5, the J call TRBJ2-1, with TRBD2 as a possible D gene (5 bases). V was trimmed by 4 bases and J by 12 bases, leaving 13 bases between them. The length of the CDR3 is 12 residues. Germline V gene data show CDR1 as MNHEY and CDR2 as SVGAGI.